The next 25 T cell receptor beta chains were all read from a single sample in a study of shared clonotypes between healthy human individuals. Measured with immunoSEQ multiplex PCR; TCRdb has only the in-frame clones, and not every one. This sample has a few million clones, with 90% to 95% found just once. The specimen sequenced was naive CD4+ T cells from PBMCs. Subset in this sample: CD45RA+ positively selected. The receptor set was obtained from a man aged 18-30 years in good health. Some clones in this sample may be carry-over from other donors' samples.

The genes are TRBV28 and TRBJ1-1; TRBD1 aligns across 7 bases. The V gene's germline CDR1 is MDHEN and CDR2 SYDVKM. Trimming removed 1 base from V and 4 bases from J; junction bases left unmatched: 6. This CDR3 is 15 amino acids long. The CDR3 sequence: CASSLYQGVGTEAFF. The CDR3, as DNA: TGTGCCAGCAGTTTATACCAGGGGGTAGGCACTGAAGCTTTCTTT. Full variable domain (remainder filled in from reference TRBV28 and TRBJ1-1): DVKVTQSSRYLVKRTGEKVFLECVQDMDHENMFWYRQDPGLGLRLIYFSYDVKMKEKGDIPEGYSVSREKKERFSLILESASTNQTSMYLCASSLYQGVGTEAFFGQGTRLTVV.

The chain carries TRBV11-2 and TRBJ2-1; D ambiguous. Germline CDR1 reads SGHAT; CDR2 reads FQNNGV. Deletions cut 3 bases from V and 2 bases from J, with 5 bases between. The CDR3 is 13 amino acids. This chain's CDR3 is CASSLAPYNEQFF. In DNA, the CDR3 is TGTGCCAGCAGCTTGGCGCCCTACAATGAGCAGTTCTTC.

The chain couples TRBV25-1 to TRBJ2-7; D may be TRBD1 (6 bases). The CDR3 has 12 amino acids. Trimming shortened V by 4 bases and J by 11 bases, and 15 bases separated the two germline ends. CDR1 is MGHDK, CDR2 SYGVNS, per germline. This CDR3 reads CASSGNFGTKYF. CDR3 nucleotide sequence: TGTGCCAGCAGTGGAAATTTCGGGACAAAGTACTTC.

The V gene is TRBV6-5, the J gene TRBJ1-4, with TRBD1 matching 7 bases. V was clipped by 6 bases and J by 1 base; unmatched bases: 2. CDR3 length: 14 amino acids. The germline V gene has CDR1 MNHEY and CDR2 SVGAGI. The CDR3 sequence: CASSRQGTNEKLFF. CDR3 nucleotides: TGTGCCAGCAGCCGACAGGGAACTAATGAAAAACTGTTTTTT.

The chain employs TRBV7-9 and TRBJ1-3; D is ambiguous. The CDR3 is made up of 15 amino acids. CDR1 is SEHNR, CDR2 FQNEAQ, per germline (reference sequence). The ends were cut back, 3 bases at V and 0 bases at J, with 9 bases in the middle. The CDR3 sequence is CASSFQVDSGNTIYF. The CDR3 nucleotides read TGTGCCAGCAGCTTTCAGGTTGACTCTGGAAACACCATATATTTT.

There are a few counts of this clone. This chain links TRBV5-1 with TRBJ1-2, with D uncertain. Germline-derived CDR1 and CDR2 are SGHRS and YFSETQ. V lost 1 base, J lost 4 bases, and 11 bases lay in between. This CDR3 region has 14 residues. This CDR3 reads CASSLRAASYGYTF. CDR3 bases: TGCGCCAGCAGCTTGAGGGCGGCCTCCTATGGCTACACCTTC.

This clone occurred once. The chain has TRBV27 and TRBJ2-7; D gene ambiguous. This CDR3 is 15 amino acids long. Looked up from germline, CDR1 is MNHEY and CDR2 is SMNVEV (reference sequence). V lost 3 bases to trimming and J lost 3 bases, with 15 bases between them. The CDR3 DNA is TGTGCCAGCAGTTTTCTTTGGGGATCTAACTACGAGCAGTACTTC. This translates into CASSFLWGSNYEQYF.

J is TRBJ1-4 and V is TRBV6-1, with D maybe TRBD1 (6 bases). CDR1 and CDR2 from the germline V gene are MNHNS and SASEGT. This CDR3 has 14 residues. V lost 5 bases, J lost 2 bases, and 9 bases lay in between. CDR3 coding DNA: TGTGCCAGCAGTTGGCAGGGGACTAATGAAAAACTGTTTTTT. This sequence encodes CASSWQGTNEKLFF.

This chain uses TRBV5-1 with TRBJ2-7, with D perhaps TRBD1 (6 bases). The CDR3 runs 14 residues. The V gene's germline CDR1 is SGHRS and CDR2 YFSETQ. The germline V and J ends were trimmed by 2 bases and 7 bases, with 16 bases remaining between them. The CDR3 reads CASSFGSGVLEQYF. CDR3 coding DNA: TGCGCCAGCAGCTTTGGTTCAGGGGTTTTGGAGCAGTACTTC.

In regard to this clone: The junction departs from the called germline gene at one end, perhaps through a read error. This chain uses TRBV16 with TRBJ2-7; D uncertain. Germline V gene sequence: CDR1 KGHSY, CDR2 FQNENV. This CDR3 is built from 13 residues. The CDR3 nucleotides are TGTGCCAGCCGCCAGGCGTCGTCCGGCGAGCAGTACTTC. This sequence encodes CASRQASSGEQYF.

The V call is TRBV6-1, the J call TRBJ2-1; 9 bases map to TRBD2. Trimming at V came to 4 bases and at J to 2 bases, leaving 0 bases not matched to a gene. This CDR3 has 14 residues. CDR1 MNHNS and CDR2 SASEGT come from the germline V gene. The CDR3: CASSGGGAYNEQFF. For the CDR3, the DNA is TGTGCCAGCAGTGGCGGGGGGGCCTACAATGAGCAGTTCTTC.

About this clone itself: The sample carries other DNA sequences with the same CDR3. V usage is TRBV28 and J usage is TRBJ1-2; TRBD1 might be the D (5 bases). The germline gives CDR1 MDHEN, CDR2 SYDVKM. Between the trimmed V and J ends, which lost 7 bases and 4 bases, there was a span of 10 bases. The CDR3 spans 12 residues. This chain's CDR3 is CASTLGGYGYTF. CDR3 in DNA: TGTGCCAGCACCCTGGGGGGCTATGGCTACACCTTC.

As concerns this clone: This specimen includes other DNA sequences encoding the same CDR3. The genes are TRBV5-1 and TRBJ2-1, with 10 bases lining up with TRBD2. Per germline, CDR1 SGHRS and CDR2 YFSETQ. This CDR3 has 15 amino acids. V lost 1 base and J lost 6; bases outside the gene matches: 4. The CDR3 loop is CASSLLAGVSNEQFF. The CDR3 bases are TGCGCCAGCAGCTTGCTAGCGGGAGTGTCCAATGAGCAGTTCTTC. Variable domain in full (rest from reference TRBV5-1 and TRBJ2-1): KAGVTQTPRYLIKTRGQQVTLSCSPISGHRSVSWYQQTPGQGLQFLFEYFSETQRNKGNFPGRFSGRQFSNSRSEMNVSTLELGDSALYLCASSLLAGVSNEQFFGPGTRLTVL.

The CDR3 coding sequence is TGTGCCAGCAGTGAAGAGACAGGGGGCGAAGCAGATACGCAGTATTTT. It is translated as CASSEETGGEADTQYF. This sequence joins TRBV25-1 and TRBJ2-3; TRBD1 agrees at 10 bases. From germline, CDR1 is MGHDK and CDR2 SYGVNS. After removal of 2 bases from V and 4 bases from J, the junction contained 6 bases not matched to a gene. CDR3 length equals 16 residues.

The rearrangement links TRBV4-1 to TRBJ2-3; D gene uncertain. The V and J ends lost 4 bases and 4 bases respectively, with 12 bases between them. In germline, CDR1 is MGHRA, CDR2 YSYEKL. The CDR3 extends over 14 amino acids. CDR3 DNA sequence: TGCGCCAGCAGCCGAGACGTCGGCGCAGATACGCAGTATTTT. Its translation: CASSRDVGADTQYF.

This clone occurred once. V usage is TRBV30 and J usage is TRBJ2-7; 11 nucleotides line up with TRBD2. Germline CDR1 reads GTSNPN; CDR2 reads SVGIG (reference sequence). This CDR3 is 14 amino acids long. V shed 0 bases and J 7 bases; nucleotides not matched to a gene: 5. The CDR3 loop is CAWSVLAGVSEQYF. Here the CDR3 DNA reads TGTGCCTGGAGTGTACTAGCGGGAGTTAGTGAGCAGTACTTC. Together with reference TRBV30 and TRBJ2-7, the CDR3 gives the full variable domain: SQTIHQWPATLVQPVGSPLSLECTVEGTSNPNLYWYRQAAGRGLQLLFYSVGIGQISSEVPQNLSASRPQDRQFILSSKKLLLSDSGFYLCAWSVLAGVSEQYFGPGTRLTVT.

The chain recombines TRBV6-5 with TRBJ2-7; possible D gene TRBD1, 5 bases. The CDR3 runs to 14 residues. V lost 5 bases and J 4 bases, leaving 15 bases between the germline ends. Germline assignment: CDR1 MNHEY and CDR2 SVGAGI. For the CDR3, the DNA is TGTGCCAGCAGTGTGGCGCAGGGCACTTACGAGCAGTACTTC. Its protein is CASSVAQGTYEQYF.

J is TRBJ1-2 and V is TRBV28, with a tentative D call TRBD1 (5 bases). The germline CDR1 and CDR2 sequences are MDHEN and SYDVKM. The CDR3 runs 15 residues. Trimming stripped 5 bases from V and 1 base from J, with 14 bases between. The CDR3 reads CASSPPLGLNYGYTF. DNA of the CDR3: TGTGCCAGCAGTCCTCCCTTGGGGCTTAACTATGGCTACACCTTC.

This rearrangement joins TRBV28 to TRBJ2-7; the D call may be TRBD1 or TRBD2 (6 bases each). Germline V CDR1 and CDR2: MDHEN, SYDVKM. There are 14 residues in the CDR3. V lost 8 bases and J 3 bases, leaving 17 bases between the germline ends. This CDR3 is CASLGRGPLYEQYF. DNA for the CDR3: TGTGCCAGCCTAGGCCGGGGGCCACTCTACGAGCAGTACTTC.

The V gene is TRBV28, the J gene TRBJ1-1; possible D gene TRBD1, 5 bases. The CDR3 runs to 14 residues. Germline V gene data show CDR1 as MDHEN and CDR2 as SYDVKM. The CDR3 DNA is TGTGCGGCGATACCGTTGGGGCGGGACACTGAAGCTTTCTTT. Its translation: CAAIPLGRDTEAFF. Full variable domain (outside the CDR3, taken from reference TRBV28 and TRBJ1-1): DVKVTQSSRYLVKRTGEKVFLECVQDMDHENMFWYRQDPGLGLRLIYFSYDVKMKEKGDIPEGYSVSREKKERFSLILESASTNQTSMYLCAAIPLGRDTEAFFGQGTRLTVV.

V usage is TRBV5-1 and J usage is TRBJ2-1, with 8 bases matching TRBD2. The CDR3 covers 15 residues. The V gene's germline CDR1 is SGHRS and CDR2 YFSETQ. With V trimmed by 6 bases and J by 5 bases, 10 bases remained unmatched. CDR3 residues: CASTRGLAGNNEQFF. The CDR3 coding sequence is TGCGCCAGCACCCGCGGGCTAGCGGGTAACAATGAGCAGTTCTTC.

V is TRBV9 and J is TRBJ2-1; D possibly corresponds to TRBD1 (5 bases). This CDR3 is 14 amino acids long. Germline CDR1 SGDLS, CDR2 YYNGEE. The germline V and J ends were trimmed by 0 bases and 4 bases, with 8 bases remaining between them. The DNA of the CDR3 is TGTGCCAGCAGCGTAGAAAAGGGGTACAATGAGCAGTTCTTC. This encodes CASSVEKGYNEQFF.

The V gene is TRBV30, the J gene TRBJ2-7, with D hard to call. From germline, CDR1 is GTSNPN and CDR2 SVGIG (reference sequence). CDR3 size: 14 residues. V lost 2 bases to trimming and J lost 0 bases, with 11 bases between them. The CDR3 reads CAWSSDGNSYEQYF. CDR3 DNA: TGTGCCTGGAGTTCTGACGGTAACTCCTACGAGCAGTACTTC. The variable domain in full, completed from reference TRBV30 and TRBJ2-7, reads SQTIHQWPATLVQPVGSPLSLECTVEGTSNPNLYWYRQAAGRGLQLLFYSVGIGQISSEVPQNLSASRPQDRQFILSSKKLLLSDSGFYLCAWSSDGNSYEQYFGPGTRLTVT.

Only one count was recorded for this clone. The V gene is TRBV6-5, the J gene TRBJ2-5; 9 bases map to TRBD1. This CDR3 has 14 amino acids. Germline values: CDR1 MNHEY, CDR2 SVGAGI. The trim removed 3 bases at V and 5 bases at J, leaving 4 bases unmatched. The CDR3 is CASSYWDRAETQYF. The DNA for the CDR3 is TGTGCCAGCAGTTATTGGGACAGGGCGGAGACCCAGTACTTC.

The V and J genes are TRBV11-2 and TRBJ2-3, with 9 positions matching TRBD2. The CDR3 loop spans 16 amino acids. Germline V gene sequence: CDR1 SGHAT, CDR2 FQNNGV. J lost 0 bases, V lost 5 bases, and 6 bases had no gene match. CDR3 protein: CASSDGTSGSTDTQYF. The CDR3, as DNA: TGTGCCAGCAGCGATGGAACTAGCGGGAGCACAGATACGCAGTATTTT.